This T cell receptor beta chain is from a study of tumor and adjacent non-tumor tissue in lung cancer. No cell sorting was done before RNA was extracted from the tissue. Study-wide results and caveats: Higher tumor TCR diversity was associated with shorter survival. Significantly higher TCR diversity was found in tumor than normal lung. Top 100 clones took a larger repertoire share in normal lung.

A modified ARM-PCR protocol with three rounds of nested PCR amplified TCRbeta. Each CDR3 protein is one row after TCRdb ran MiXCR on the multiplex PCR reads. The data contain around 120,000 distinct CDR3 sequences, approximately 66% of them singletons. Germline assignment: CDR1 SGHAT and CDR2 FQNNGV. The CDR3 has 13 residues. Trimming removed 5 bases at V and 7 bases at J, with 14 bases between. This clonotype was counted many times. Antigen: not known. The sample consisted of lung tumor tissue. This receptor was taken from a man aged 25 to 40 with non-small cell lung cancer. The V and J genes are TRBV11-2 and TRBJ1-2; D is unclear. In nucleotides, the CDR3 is TGTGCCAGCAGCCTTAGTGACTTGGGTGGCTACACCTTC. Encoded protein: CASSLSDLGGYTF. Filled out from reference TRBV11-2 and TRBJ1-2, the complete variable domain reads EAGVAQSPRYKIIEKRQSVAFWCNPISGHATLYWYQQILGQGPKLLIQFQNNGVVDDSQLPKDRFSAERLKGVDSTLKIQPAKLEDSAVYLCASSLSDLGGYTFGSGTRLTVV.